The 4 T cell receptor beta chains reported below all come from one sample, sequenced in a study of cytomegalovirus exposure and HLA in healthy donors. TCRdb's copy holds only in-frame clones and misses some; the assay was immunoSEQ multiplex PCR. Altogether over 150,000 clones are present, 70% to 90% being singletons, with the ten largest covering 2% to 2.5%. Sequenced material: PBMCs. These receptors were collected from a woman between 18 and 29 years old in good health and CMV-seronegative.

In DNA form, the CDR3 reads TGTGCCAGCAGCCCCGGACTAACCCAAGAGACCCAGTACTTC. Protein product: CASSPGLTQETQYF. The chain joins TRBV4-2 to TRBJ2-5, with D possibly being TRBD2 (6 bases). There are 14 residues in the CDR3. With 4 bases removed from V and 1 base from J, the gap between germline ends came to 10 bases. Germline CDR1 reads LGHNA; CDR2 reads YNFKEQ.

This rearrangement joins TRBV18 to TRBJ2-1; 7 bases match TRBD1. The CDR3 covers 15 residues. V trimming: 3 bases; J trimming: 5 bases; junction bases outside the gene matches: 7. Germline V gene sequence: CDR1 KGHSH, CDR2 LQKENI. The CDR3 coding sequence is TGTGCCAGCTCACCCGGGACAGCTATTAACAATGAGCAGTTCTTC. It codes for CASSPGTAINNEQFF.

This clone appeared a few times. The chain recombines TRBV29-1 with TRBJ1-2, with a weak D call TRBD1 (6 bases). The CDR3 length is 12 residues. The V gene's germline CDR1 is SQVTM and CDR2 ANQGSEA. V shed 3 bases and J shed 6 bases, with 11 bases lying between them. Here the CDR3 reads CSVEAQGDGYTF. CDR3 nucleotides: TGCAGCGTTGAGGCACAGGGAGATGGCTACACCTTC.

The rearrangement uses TRBV7-9 and TRBJ1-4; TRBD1 agrees at 10 bases. The CDR3 is made up of 15 amino acids. Trimming removed 5 bases from V and 4 bases from J; junction bases left unmatched: 4. Per germline, CDR1 SEHNR and CDR2 FQNEAQ (reference sequence). The CDR3 DNA sequence: TGTGCCAGCAGCCAAGGGACAGGGGATAATGAAAAACTGTTTTTT. As protein: CASSQGTGDNEKLFF.